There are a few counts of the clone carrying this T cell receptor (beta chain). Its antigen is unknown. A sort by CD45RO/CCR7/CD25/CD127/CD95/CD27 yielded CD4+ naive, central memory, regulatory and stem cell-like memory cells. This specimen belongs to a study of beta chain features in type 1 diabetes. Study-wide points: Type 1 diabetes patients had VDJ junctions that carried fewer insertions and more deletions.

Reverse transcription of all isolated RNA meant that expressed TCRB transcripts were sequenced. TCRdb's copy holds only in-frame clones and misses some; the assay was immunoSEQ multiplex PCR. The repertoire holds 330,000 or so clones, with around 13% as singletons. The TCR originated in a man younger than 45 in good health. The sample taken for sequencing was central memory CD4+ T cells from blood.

The CDR3 nucleotides are TGTGCCAGCAGCTTAGGACAGGTTAATGAGCAGTTCTTC. Its protein product is CASSLGQVNEQFF. This chain uses TRBV7-3 with TRBJ2-1; 7 bases agree with TRBD1. Germline values: CDR1 SGHTA, CDR2 FQGTGA. The V gene end was trimmed by 2 bases and the J gene end by 7 bases; junction bases not matched to a gene: 2. The CDR3 runs 13 residues.